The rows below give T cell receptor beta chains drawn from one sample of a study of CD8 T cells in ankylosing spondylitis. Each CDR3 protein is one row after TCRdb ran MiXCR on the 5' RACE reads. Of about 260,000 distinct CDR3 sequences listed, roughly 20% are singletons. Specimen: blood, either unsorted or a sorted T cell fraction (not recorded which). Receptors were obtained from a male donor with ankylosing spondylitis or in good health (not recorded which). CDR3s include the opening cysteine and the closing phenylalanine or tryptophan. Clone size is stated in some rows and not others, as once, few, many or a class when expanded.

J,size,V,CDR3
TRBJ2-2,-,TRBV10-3,CAISEASTGELFF
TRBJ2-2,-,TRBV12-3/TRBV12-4,CASSLMTGMNTGELFF
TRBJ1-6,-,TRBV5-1,CASSLSGTEDSPLHF
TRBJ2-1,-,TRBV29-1,CSVRLAGSSSSYNEQFF
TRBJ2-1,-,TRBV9,CASSSPRAMPSF
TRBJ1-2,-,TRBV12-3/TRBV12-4,CASSQDRLLGYTF
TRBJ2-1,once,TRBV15,CATSRGSSGASYNEQFF
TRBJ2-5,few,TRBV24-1,CATSDLDSQETQYF
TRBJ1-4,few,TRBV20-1,CSARQTGGNEKLFF
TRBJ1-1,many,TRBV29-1,CSAWTDLNTEAFF
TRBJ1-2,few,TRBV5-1,CASSSHRGQHYGYTF
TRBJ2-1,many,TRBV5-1,CASSLGLAGVDEQFF
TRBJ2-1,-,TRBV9,CASSVDGQASLNEQFF
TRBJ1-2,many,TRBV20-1,CSASPGGAYGYTF
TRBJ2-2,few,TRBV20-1,CSAAGQLNTGELFF
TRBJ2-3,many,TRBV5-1,CASSASGTDTQYF
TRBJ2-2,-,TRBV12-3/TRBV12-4,CASNREINTGELFF
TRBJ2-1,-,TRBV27,CASSSPGQGFKIEQFF
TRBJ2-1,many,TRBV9,CASSVSSGGYNEQFF
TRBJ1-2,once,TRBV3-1,CASSQRDRLVYGYTF
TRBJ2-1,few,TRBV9,CASSAGQFGTYNEQFF
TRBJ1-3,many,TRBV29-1,CSVTESGNTIYF
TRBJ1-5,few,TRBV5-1,CASSAGVLNQPQHF
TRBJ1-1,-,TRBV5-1,CASSLEPSTEAFF
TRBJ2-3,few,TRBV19,CASSWGPSTDTQYF
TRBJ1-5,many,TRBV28,CASSYPGRRVHQPQHF
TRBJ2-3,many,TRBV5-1,CASSLAGDTQYF
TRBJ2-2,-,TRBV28,CASSAGLWGEREHTGELFF
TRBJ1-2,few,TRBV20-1,CSASPRTGSGYTF
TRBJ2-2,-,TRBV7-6,CASHRQGNTGELFF
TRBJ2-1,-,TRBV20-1,CSARDGAGYHNEQFF
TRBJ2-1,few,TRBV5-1,CASSLRRLAGAPPYNEQFF
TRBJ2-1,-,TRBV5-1,CASSLGLAGSSSYNEQFF
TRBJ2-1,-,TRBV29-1,CSVEDLSGSSYNEQFF
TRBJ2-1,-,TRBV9,CASSVAWGQASYNEQFF
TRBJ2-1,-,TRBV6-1,CASSDPGTRPNEQFF
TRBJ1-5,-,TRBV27,CASSLGTPNQPQHF
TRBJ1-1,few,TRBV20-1,CSAPNRGVVATEAFF
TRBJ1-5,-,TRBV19,CASSIEAGAGQPQHF
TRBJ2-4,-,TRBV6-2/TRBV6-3,CASSLPTLAGGGKNIQYF
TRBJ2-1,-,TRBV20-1,CSCYPRDPLNEQFF
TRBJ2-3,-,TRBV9,CASSVYEGDTQYF
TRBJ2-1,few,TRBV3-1,CASSQDATGLWDEQFF
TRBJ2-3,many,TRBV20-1,CSASPTSKTDTQYF
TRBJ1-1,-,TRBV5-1,CASSPLLGTRVNTEAFF
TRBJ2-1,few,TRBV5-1,CASSSSSGGVWDEQFF
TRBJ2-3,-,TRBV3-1,CASSQGSSAGTQYF
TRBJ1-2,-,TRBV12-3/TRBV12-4,CASSYDRGRGYDYTF
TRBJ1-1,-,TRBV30,CAWSPRQGINTEAFF
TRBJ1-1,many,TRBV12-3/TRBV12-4,CASSRTGGNTEAFF
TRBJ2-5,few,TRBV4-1,CASSDLKVSDPKTQYF